This T cell receptor beta chain is drawn from a study of blood T cell repertoires in COVID-19. Repertoires were generated with immunoSEQ multiplex PCR, while TCRdb's copy carries only in-frame clones and drops some. The repertoire holds roughly 180,000 clones, with about 86% as singletons. CDR3 length: 19 amino acids. V trimming: 4 bases; J trimming: 0 bases; junction bases outside the gene matches: 13. Germline V gene lookup returns CDR1 LGHDT and CDR2 YNNKEL (reference sequence). This receptor was taken from a man aged 55 to 70 with acute or convalescent COVID-19. The chain recombines TRBV3-1 (or the pseudogene TRBV3-2) with TRBJ2-1, with 9 positions matching TRBD2. The specimen was peripheral blood. The CDR3 spells CASSPRPGLAPSSYNEQFF. CDR3 in DNA: TGTGCCAGCAGCCCCCGCCCGGGACTAGCCCCGAGCTCCTACAATGAGCAGTTCTTC.